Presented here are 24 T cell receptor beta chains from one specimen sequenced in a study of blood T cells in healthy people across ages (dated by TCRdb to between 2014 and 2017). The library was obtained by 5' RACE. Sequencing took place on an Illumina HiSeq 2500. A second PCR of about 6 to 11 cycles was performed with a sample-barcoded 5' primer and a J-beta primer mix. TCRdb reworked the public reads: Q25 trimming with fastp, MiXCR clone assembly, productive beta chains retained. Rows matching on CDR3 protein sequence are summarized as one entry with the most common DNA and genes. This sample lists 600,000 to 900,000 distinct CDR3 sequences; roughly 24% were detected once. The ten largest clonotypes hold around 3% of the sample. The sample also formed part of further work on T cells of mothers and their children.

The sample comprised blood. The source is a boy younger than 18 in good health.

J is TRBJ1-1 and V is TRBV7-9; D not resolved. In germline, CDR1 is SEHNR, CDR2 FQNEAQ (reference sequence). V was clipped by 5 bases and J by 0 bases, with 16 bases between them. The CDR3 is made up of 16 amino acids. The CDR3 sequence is CASSDWTATMNTEAFF. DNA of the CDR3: TGTGCCAGCAGCGACTGGACGGCCACAATGAACACTGAAGCTTTCTTT.

The CDR3 DNA is TGTGCCTGGAGTATAAGCGGCAATGAGCAGTTCTTC. The encoded protein is CAWSISGNEQFF. V is TRBV30 and J is TRBJ2-1, with D perhaps matching TRBD2 (5 bases). The CDR3 length is 12 residues. Germline V gene sequence: CDR1 GTSNPN, CDR2 SVGIG (reference sequence). V lost 2 bases and J lost 6, with 8 bases in between.

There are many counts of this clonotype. CDR3 nucleotides: TGTGCCAGCAGCCAAGATCTAGCGGGGGGGCGAGAGCAGTACTTC. This encodes CASSQDLAGGREQYF. The V gene is TRBV4-2, the J gene TRBJ2-7; 12 bases agree with TRBD2. CDR1 is LGHNA, CDR2 YNFKEQ, per germline. The CDR3 contains 15 residues. With V trimmed by 0 bases and J by 7 bases, 4 bases remained unmatched.

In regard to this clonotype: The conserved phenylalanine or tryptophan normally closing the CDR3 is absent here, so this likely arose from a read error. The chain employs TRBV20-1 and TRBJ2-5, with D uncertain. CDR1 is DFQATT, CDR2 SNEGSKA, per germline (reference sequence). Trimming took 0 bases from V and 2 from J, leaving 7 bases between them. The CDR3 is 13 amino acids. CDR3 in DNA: TGCAGTGCTAGAGAAGGGCAGCAAGAGACCCAGTACCTC. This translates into CSAREGQQETQYL.

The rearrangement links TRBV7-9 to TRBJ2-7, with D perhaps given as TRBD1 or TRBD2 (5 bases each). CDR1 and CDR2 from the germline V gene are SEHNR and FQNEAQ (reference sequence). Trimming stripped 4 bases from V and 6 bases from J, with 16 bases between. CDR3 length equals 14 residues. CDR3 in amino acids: CASSSRDQGVEQYF. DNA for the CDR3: TGTGCCAGCAGCTCCCGGGACCAGGGAGTCGAGCAGTACTTC.

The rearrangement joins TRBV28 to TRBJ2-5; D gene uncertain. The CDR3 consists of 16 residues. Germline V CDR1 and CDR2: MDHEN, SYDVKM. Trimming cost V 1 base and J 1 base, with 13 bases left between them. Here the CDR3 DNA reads TGTGCCAGCAGTTTATCCAGAAGTACGGTCCAAGAGACCCAGTACTTC. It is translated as CASSLSRSTVQETQYF.

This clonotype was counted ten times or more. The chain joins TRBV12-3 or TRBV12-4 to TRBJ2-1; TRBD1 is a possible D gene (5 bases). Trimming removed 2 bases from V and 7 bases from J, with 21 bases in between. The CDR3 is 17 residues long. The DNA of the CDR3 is TGTGCCAGCAGTTTACAGGGTGGCTCAATTAAGAGGAATGAGCAGTTCTTC. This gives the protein CASSLQGGSIKRNEQFF.

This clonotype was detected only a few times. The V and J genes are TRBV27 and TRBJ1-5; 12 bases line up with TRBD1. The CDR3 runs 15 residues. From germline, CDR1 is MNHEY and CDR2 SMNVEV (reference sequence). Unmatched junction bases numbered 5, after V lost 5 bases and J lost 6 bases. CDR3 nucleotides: TGTGCCAGCAGTATAGGGACAGGGGGCGGTCAGCCCCAGCATTTT. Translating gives CASSIGTGGGQPQHF.

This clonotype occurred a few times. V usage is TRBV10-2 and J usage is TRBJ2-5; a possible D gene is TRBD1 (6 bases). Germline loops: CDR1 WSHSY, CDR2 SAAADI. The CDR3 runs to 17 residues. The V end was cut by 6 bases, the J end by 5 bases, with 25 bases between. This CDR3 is CASRTDKFTGPRETQYF. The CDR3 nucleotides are TGCGCCAGCAGGACAGACAAATTTACAGGGCCACGGGAGACCCAGTACTTC.

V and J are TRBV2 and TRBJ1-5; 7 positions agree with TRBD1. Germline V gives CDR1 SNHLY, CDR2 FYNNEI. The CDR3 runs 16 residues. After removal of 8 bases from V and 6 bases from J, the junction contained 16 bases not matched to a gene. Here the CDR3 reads CASGLEGGGVGQPQHF. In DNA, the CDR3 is TGTGCCAGCGGCCTTGAGGGAGGGGGCGTCGGTCAGCCCCAGCATTTT.

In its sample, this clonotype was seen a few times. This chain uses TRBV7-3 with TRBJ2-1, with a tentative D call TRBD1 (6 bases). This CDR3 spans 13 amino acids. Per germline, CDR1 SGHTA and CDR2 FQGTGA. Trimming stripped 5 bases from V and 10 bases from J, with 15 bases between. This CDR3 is CASSALGHEEQFF. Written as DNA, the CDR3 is TGTGCCAGCAGCGCCTTGGGACACGAGGAGCAGTTCTTC.

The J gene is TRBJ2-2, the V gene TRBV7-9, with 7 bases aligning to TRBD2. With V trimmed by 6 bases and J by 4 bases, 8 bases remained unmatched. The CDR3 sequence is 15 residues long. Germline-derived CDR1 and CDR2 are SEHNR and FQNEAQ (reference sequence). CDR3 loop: CASSRTRRGTGELFF. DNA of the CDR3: TGTGCCAGCAGTCGGACTAGACGGGGCACCGGGGAGCTGTTTTTT.

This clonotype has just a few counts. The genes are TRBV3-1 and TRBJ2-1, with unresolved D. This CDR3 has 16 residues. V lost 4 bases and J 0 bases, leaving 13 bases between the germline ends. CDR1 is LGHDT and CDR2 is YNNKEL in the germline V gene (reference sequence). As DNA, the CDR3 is TGTGCCAGCAGCCCACTCAGTTTCAGCTCCTACAATGAGCAGTTCTTC. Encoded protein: CASSPLSFSSYNEQFF.

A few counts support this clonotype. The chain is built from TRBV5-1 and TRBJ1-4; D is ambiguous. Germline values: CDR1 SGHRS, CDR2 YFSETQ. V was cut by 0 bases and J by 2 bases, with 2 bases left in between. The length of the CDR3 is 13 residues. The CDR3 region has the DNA TGCGCCAGCAGCTTGGTTACTAATGAAAAACTGTTTTTT. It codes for CASSLVTNEKLFF.

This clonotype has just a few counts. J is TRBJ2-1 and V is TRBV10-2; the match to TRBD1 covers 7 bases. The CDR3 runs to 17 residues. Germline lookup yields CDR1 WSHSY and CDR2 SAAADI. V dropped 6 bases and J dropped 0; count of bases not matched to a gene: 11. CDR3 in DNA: TGCGCCAGCAGGAGGCAGGGGGAAGCGAGCTCCTACAATGAGCAGTTCTTC. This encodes CASRRQGEASSYNEQFF.

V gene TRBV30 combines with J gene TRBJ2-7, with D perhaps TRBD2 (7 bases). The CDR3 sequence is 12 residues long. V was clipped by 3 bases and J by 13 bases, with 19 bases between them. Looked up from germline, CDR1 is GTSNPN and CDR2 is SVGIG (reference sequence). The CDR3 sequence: CAWSEAGARFYF. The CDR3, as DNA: TGTGCCTGGAGCGAGGCGGGGGCTCGCTTCTACTTC. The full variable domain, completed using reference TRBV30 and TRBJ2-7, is SQTIHQWPATLVQPVGSPLSLECTVEGTSNPNLYWYRQAAGRGLQLLFYSVGIGQISSEVPQNLSASRPQDRQFILSSKKLLLSDSGFYLCAWSEAGARFYFGPGTRLTVT.

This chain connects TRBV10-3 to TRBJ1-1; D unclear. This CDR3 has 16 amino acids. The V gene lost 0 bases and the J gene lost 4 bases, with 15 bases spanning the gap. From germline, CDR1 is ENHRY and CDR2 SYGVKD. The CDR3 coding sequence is TGTGCCATCAGTGAGTCAGTGTCTCCCCAAGGCACTGAAGCTTTCTTT. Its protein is CAISESVSPQGTEAFF.

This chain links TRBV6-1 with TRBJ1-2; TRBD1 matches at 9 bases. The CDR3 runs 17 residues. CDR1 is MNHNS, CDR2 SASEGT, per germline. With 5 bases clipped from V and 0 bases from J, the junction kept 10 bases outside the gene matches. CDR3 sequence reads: CASSTRTGAGTNYGYTF. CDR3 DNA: TGTGCCAGCAGTACGAGGACAGGGGCCGGAACTAACTATGGCTACACCTTC.

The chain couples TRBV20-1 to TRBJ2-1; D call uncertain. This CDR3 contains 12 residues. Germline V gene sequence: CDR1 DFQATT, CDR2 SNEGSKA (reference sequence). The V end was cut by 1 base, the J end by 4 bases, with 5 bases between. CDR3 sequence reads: CSARGIYNEQFF. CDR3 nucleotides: TGCAGTGCTAGAGGGATTTACAATGAGCAGTTCTTC.

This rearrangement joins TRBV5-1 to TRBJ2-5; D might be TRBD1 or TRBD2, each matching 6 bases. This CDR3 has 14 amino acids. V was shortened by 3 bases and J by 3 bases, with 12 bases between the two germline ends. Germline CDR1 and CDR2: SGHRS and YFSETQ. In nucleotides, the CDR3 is TGCGCCAGCAGCTCCCCGGGGGCCGAAGAGACCCAGTACTTC. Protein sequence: CASSSPGAEETQYF.

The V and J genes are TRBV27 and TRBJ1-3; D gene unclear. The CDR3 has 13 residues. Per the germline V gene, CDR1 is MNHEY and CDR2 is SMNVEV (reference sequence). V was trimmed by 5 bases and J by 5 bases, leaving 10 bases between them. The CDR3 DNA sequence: TGTGCCAGCAGTCCCGTGGGGAGAAACACCATATATTTT. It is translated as CASSPVGRNTIYF.

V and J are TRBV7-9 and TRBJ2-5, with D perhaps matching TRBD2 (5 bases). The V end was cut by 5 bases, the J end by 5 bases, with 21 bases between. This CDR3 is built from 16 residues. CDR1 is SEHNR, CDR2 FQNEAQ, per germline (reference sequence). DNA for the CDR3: TGTGCCAGCAGCGATCACGCGGGCCTGAGTAGGGAGACCCAGTACTTC. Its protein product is CASSDHAGLSRETQYF.

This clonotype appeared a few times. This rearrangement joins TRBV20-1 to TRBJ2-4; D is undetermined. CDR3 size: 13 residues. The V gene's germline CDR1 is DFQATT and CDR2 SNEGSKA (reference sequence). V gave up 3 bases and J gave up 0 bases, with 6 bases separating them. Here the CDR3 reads CSARKLAKNIQYF. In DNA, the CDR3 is TGCAGTGCTAGGAAATTAGCCAAAAACATTCAGTACTTC.

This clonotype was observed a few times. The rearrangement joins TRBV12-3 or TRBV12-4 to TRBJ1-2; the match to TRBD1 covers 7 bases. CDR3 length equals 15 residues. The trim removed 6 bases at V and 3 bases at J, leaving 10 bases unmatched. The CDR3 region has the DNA TGTGCCAGCAGGTCCCCTCAGGGGGACTACTATGGCTACACCTTC. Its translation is CASRSPQGDYYGYTF.